Listed below are T cell receptor beta chains from one sample, sequenced in a study of T cells in Graves' hyperthyroidism and ophthalmopathy. A single record per CDR3 protein comes from TCRdb applying MiXCR to the multiplex PCR reads. The sample consists of roughly 720,000 distinct CDR3 sequences, approximately 15% of them appearing once. The sequenced sample consisted of blood. The receptors here all came from a man between 50 and 59 years old with Graves' hyperthyroidism. Both conserved end residues are part of each CDR3. The D gene is left open where the match is weak. Size is stated for part of the rows, as once, few or many counts, or as a class when the clone is expanded.

v_call: TRBV14
d_call: NA
j_call: TRBJ1-2
clone_size: NA
cdr3_nt: TGTGCCAGCAGCCAAGGAGCAGGCCTTAACTATGGCTACACCTTC
cdr3_aa: CASSQGAGLNYGYTF

v_call: TRBV9
d_call: TRBD2
j_call: TRBJ2-5
clone_size: many
cdr3_nt: TGTGCCAGCAGCGCAGGACTAGCGGGAGGGGGATTCCAAGAGACCCAGTACTTC
cdr3_aa: CASSAGLAGGGFQETQYF

v_call: TRBV2
d_call: NA
j_call: TRBJ1-5
clone_size: many
cdr3_nt: TGTGCCAGCAGTGTAGGAGGGACCGGTCAGCCCCAGCATTTT
cdr3_aa: CASSVGGTGQPQHF

v_call: TRBV28
d_call: NA
j_call: TRBJ2-2
clone_size: many
cdr3_nt: TGTGCCAGCAGCTTAACCGGGACCCAGTTCACCGGGGAGCTGTTTTTT
cdr3_aa: CASSLTGTQFTGELFF

v_call: TRBV19
d_call: NA
j_call: TRBJ1-5
clone_size: many
cdr3_nt: TGTGCCAGTAGTGTTGGGACACCACAGCCCCAGCATTTT
cdr3_aa: CASSVGTPQPQHF

v_call: TRBV10-3
d_call: TRBD1
j_call: TRBJ1-3
clone_size: few
cdr3_nt: TGTGCCATCTCTATAGGACAGGGGGTGAACTCTGGAAACACCATATATTTT
cdr3_aa: CAISIGQGVNSGNTIYF

v_call: TRBV19
d_call: TRBD1
j_call: TRBJ1-1
clone_size: NA
cdr3_nt: TGTGCCAGTACCCCTATTTGGTCAGGGGGGGACACTGAAGCTTTCTTT
cdr3_aa: CASTPIWSGGDTEAFF

v_call: TRBV18
d_call: TRBD2
j_call: TRBJ2-7
clone_size: few
cdr3_nt: TGTGCCAGCTCACCACCGAGAAGCGGGGCTAGCTCCTACGAGCAGTACTTC
cdr3_aa: CASSPPRSGASSYEQYF

v_call: TRBV20-1
d_call: NA
j_call: TRBJ2-1
clone_size: NA
cdr3_nt: TGCAGTGCGGAGAGGGCGTACAATGAGCAGTTCTTC
cdr3_aa: CSAERAYNEQFF

v_call: TRBV5-1
d_call: NA
j_call: TRBJ1-4
clone_size: many
cdr3_nt: TGCGCCAGCAGCGGAGGACAGAAAAATGAAAAACTGTTTTTT
cdr3_aa: CASSGGQKNEKLFF

v_call: TRBV28
d_call: TRBD1
j_call: TRBJ1-5
clone_size: many
cdr3_nt: TGTGCCAGCAGTCCGAGGACAGGGGGAATCAATCAGCCCCAGCATTTT
cdr3_aa: CASSPRTGGINQPQHF